The clone carrying this TCR beta chain was picked up many times. Trimming at V came to 5 bases and at J to 5 bases, leaving 6 bases not matched to a gene. CDR3 size: 13 residues. This sample is drawn from a study of T cell repertoires in cytomegalovirus infection. Using its own MiXCR run on the reads, TCRdb lists one record per CDR3 protein. The sample has roughly 280,000 distinct CDR3 sequences, about an eighth seen once. The receptor was derived from a human donor in good health (CMV status not recorded). Some clones in this sample may be carry-over from other donors' samples. This chain connects TRBV12-3 or TRBV12-4 to TRBJ2-7, with 7 bases that match TRBD1. Sequencing was carried out using PBMCs. CDR3: CASSRQGFHEQYF. CDR3 nucleotides: TGTGCCAGCAGTCGACAGGGTTTCCACGAGCAGTACTTC.